Following are 17 T cell receptor beta chains from one sample sequenced in a study of cytomegalovirus exposure and HLA in healthy donors. The PCR employed 60 Vbeta primers together with 13 Jbeta primers. Produced via immunoSEQ multiplex PCR; TCRdb's table is partial and in-frame only. The sample lists about 160,000 clones, under 90% seen once, with approximately 4.5% in the top ten. Sequencing used PBMCs. These receptors all stem from a man aged 25-45 years in good health and CMV-seronegative.

V gene TRBV27 combines with J gene TRBJ1-5, with 7 bases matching TRBD1. The CDR3 sequence is 17 residues long. V was clipped by 1 base and J by 2 bases; unmatched bases: 8. Germline loops: CDR1 MNHEY, CDR2 SMNVEV (reference sequence). CDR3 in amino acids: CASSLFGQVFGNQPQHF. CDR3 nucleotide sequence: TGTGCCAGCAGTTTATTCGGACAGGTTTTCGGCAATCAGCCCCAGCATTTT.

This clone was seen only a few times. The V gene is TRBV9, the J gene TRBJ2-7; tentative D call: TRBD2 (7 bases). The V end lost 4 bases, the J end lost 5 bases, and 16 bases lay between the germline ends. The CDR3 loop spans 14 amino acids. CDR1 and CDR2 from the germline V gene are SGDLS and YYNGEE. For the CDR3, the DNA is TGTGCCAGCAGCCCATTAGGGGGGAGGGACGAGCAGTACTTC. The encoded protein is CASSPLGGRDEQYF.

This clone was picked up a small number of times. V usage is TRBV28 and J usage is TRBJ1-1; D not resolved. The V and J ends lost 6 bases and 5 bases respectively, with 10 bases between them. The CDR3 has 12 amino acids. CDR1 MDHEN and CDR2 SYDVKM come from the germline V gene. The CDR3 region has the DNA TGTGCCAGCAGAGGACCGGGGACTGAAGCTTTCTTT. This codes for CASRGPGTEAFF.

The chain carries TRBV9 and TRBJ2-5; possible D gene TRBD1, 5 bases. The V end lost 3 bases, the J end lost 5 bases, and 11 bases lay between the germline ends. Germline V lookup: CDR1 SGDLS, CDR2 YYNGEE. The CDR3 totals 13 residues. CDR3 DNA: TGTGCCAGCAGCGCCAGGGTTAAGGAGACCCAGTACTTC. Encoded protein: CASSARVKETQYF.

This clone was counted only a few times. The chain has TRBV6-1 and TRBJ2-7; TRBD1 matches at 11 bases. The length of the CDR3 is 15 residues. The germline V gene encodes CDR1 MNHNS and CDR2 SASEGT. Trimming cost V 6 bases and J 5 bases; bases outside gene matches: 9. CDR3 region: CASRGWGQGGNEQYF. The CDR3 DNA reads as TGTGCCAGCAGAGGTTGGGGACAGGGGGGGAACGAGCAGTACTTC.

DNA of the CDR3: TGTGCCAGCAGACTACTAGCCGAAGTTGATACGCAGTATTTT. This sequence encodes CASRLLAEVDTQYF. The chain links TRBV27 to TRBJ2-3, with D tentatively TRBD2 (6 bases). The CDR3 extends over 14 amino acids. V was trimmed by 6 bases and J by 6 bases, leaving 16 bases between them. Germline CDR1 MNHEY, CDR2 SMNVEV (reference sequence).

The chain couples TRBV9 to TRBJ2-1; TRBD2 matches 9 bases. This CDR3 region has 14 residues. V shed 5 bases and J 9 bases; nucleotides not matched to a gene: 9. Per the germline V gene, CDR1 is SGDLS and CDR2 is YYNGEE. DNA for the CDR3: TGTGCCAGCAGTTCCCGGGGGCGGGAGGGTGAGCAGTTCTTC. It codes for CASSSRGREGEQFF.

This clone was picked up one time. This chain links TRBV5-7 with TRBJ1-4; 9 bases are a match to TRBD1. TRBV5-7 is an ORF, and what it does is uncertain. J lost 3 bases, V lost 2 bases, and 8 bases had no gene match. This CDR3 has 17 amino acids. DNA of the CDR3: TGTGCCAGCAGCTTCCGGGACAGGGAAGCTCCTAATGAAAAACTGTTTTTT. Amino acid sequence: CASSFRDREAPNEKLFF.

This clone was found a few times. This chain uses TRBV7-9 with TRBJ2-7; 9 nucleotides agree with TRBD2. The CDR3 is 14 amino acids. After removal of 3 bases from V and 9 bases from J, the junction contained 9 bases not matched to a gene. Germline V CDR1 and CDR2: SEHNR, FQNEAQ (reference sequence). The DNA of the CDR3 is TGTGCCAGCAGCTTCTTAGCGGGAGAAGAGGTGCAGTACTTC. Amino acid sequence: CASSFLAGEEVQYF. The full variable domain, rest sourced from reference TRBV7-9 and TRBJ2-7, is DTGVSQNPRHKITKRGQNVTFRCDPISEHNRLYWYRQTLGQGPEFLTYFQNEAQLEKSRLLSDRFSAERPKGSFSTLEIQRTEQGDSAMYLCASSFLAGEEVQYFGPGTRLTVT.

The V call is TRBV5-1, the J call TRBJ1-3, with unresolved D. Per the germline V gene, CDR1 is SGHRS and CDR2 is YFSETQ. The V gene lost 3 bases and the J gene lost 0 bases, with 10 bases spanning the gap. The CDR3 has 15 residues. The CDR3 coding sequence is TGCGCCAGCAGCTCGAGGGCAGGCTCTGGAAACACCATATATTTT. This gives the protein CASSSRAGSGNTIYF.

Worth noting for this clone: This sample also contains other DNA sequences that code for the same CDR3. The chain has TRBV10-3 and TRBJ1-3, with a possible D match to TRBD1 (5 bases). Between the trimmed V and J ends, which lost 2 bases and 1 base, there was a span of 6 bases. Germline CDR1 is ENHRY and CDR2 is SYGVKD. The CDR3 consists of 14 residues. Here the CDR3 DNA reads TGTGCCATCAGTGAGGCAGGGTCTGGAAACACCATATATTTT. Its translation is CAISEAGSGNTIYF.

J is TRBJ1-1 and V is TRBV27; maybe TRBD1 (5 bases). CDR3 length: 16 residues. The germline V gene has CDR1 MNHEY and CDR2 SMNVEV (reference sequence). Trimming pared 2 bases from V and 3 bases from J, leaving 16 bases between. CDR3 coding DNA: TGTGCCAGCAGTTTAGGACCGACGGGGGGGGACACTGAAGCTTTCTTT. Protein: CASSLGPTGGDTEAFF.

Points on this clone: At one boundary the junction diverges from the germline segment, which might be a read error. The same CDR3 arises from other DNA sequences in this sample as well. The chain has TRBV7-9 and TRBJ2-5; the D gene is possibly TRBD2 (5 bases). This CDR3 is 14 amino acids long. Germline CDR1 reads SEHNR; CDR2 reads FQNEAQ (reference sequence). CDR3 region: CASSSPRLAETQYF. The CDR3 bases are TGTGCCAGTAGCTCCCCCCGGCTAGCCGAGACCCAGTACTTC.

V and J are TRBV7-6 and TRBJ1-2; D ambiguous. Trimming cost V 2 bases and J 3 bases, with 10 bases left between them. Germline V lookup: CDR1 SGHVS, CDR2 FNYEAQ. There are 14 residues in the CDR3. CDR3 sequence reads: CASSLFHSDYGYTF. DNA for the CDR3: TGTGCCAGCAGCTTATTCCACAGTGACTATGGCTACACCTTC.

V gene TRBV28 combines with J gene TRBJ2-1; 10 nucleotides align to TRBD2. Germline V gives CDR1 MDHEN, CDR2 SYDVKM. Trimming at V came to 5 bases and at J to 2 bases, leaving 3 bases not matched to a gene. The CDR3 extends over 15 amino acids. The CDR3 region is CASSPGLAAYNEQFF. CDR3 DNA sequence: TGTGCCAGCAGTCCCGGACTAGCGGCCTACAATGAGCAGTTCTTC.

V is TRBV7-9 and J is TRBJ2-7; perhaps TRBD2 as D (6 bases). Trimming removed 0 bases from V and 4 bases from J, with 13 bases in between. The germline CDR1 and CDR2 sequences are SEHNR and FQNEAQ (reference sequence). This CDR3 has 15 amino acids. CDR3 sequence reads: CASSLARDLKYEQYF. In nucleotides, the CDR3 is TGTGCCAGCAGCTTAGCGCGGGACCTTAAATACGAGCAGTACTTC. The full variable domain, completed using reference TRBV7-9 and TRBJ2-7, is DTGVSQNPRHKITKRGQNVTFRCDPISEHNRLYWYRQTLGQGPEFLTYFQNEAQLEKSRLLSDRFSAERPKGSFSTLEIQRTEQGDSAMYLCASSLARDLKYEQYFGPGTRLTVT.

The rearrangement joins TRBV5-1 to TRBJ1-3; D remains ambiguous. The germline V gene encodes CDR1 SGHRS and CDR2 YFSETQ. V lost 7 bases to trimming and J lost 0 bases, with 11 bases between them. The CDR3 covers 14 residues. CDR3 sequence reads: CASPAVYSGNTIYF. CDR3 nucleotide sequence: TGCGCCAGCCCAGCGGTCTACTCTGGAAACACCATATATTTT. Looking up the rest from reference TRBV5-1 and TRBJ1-3 gives the full variable domain: KAGVTQTPRYLIKTRGQQVTLSCSPISGHRSVSWYQQTPGQGLQFLFEYFSETQRNKGNFPGRFSGRQFSNSRSEMNVSTLELGDSALYLCASPAVYSGNTIYFGEGSWLTVV.